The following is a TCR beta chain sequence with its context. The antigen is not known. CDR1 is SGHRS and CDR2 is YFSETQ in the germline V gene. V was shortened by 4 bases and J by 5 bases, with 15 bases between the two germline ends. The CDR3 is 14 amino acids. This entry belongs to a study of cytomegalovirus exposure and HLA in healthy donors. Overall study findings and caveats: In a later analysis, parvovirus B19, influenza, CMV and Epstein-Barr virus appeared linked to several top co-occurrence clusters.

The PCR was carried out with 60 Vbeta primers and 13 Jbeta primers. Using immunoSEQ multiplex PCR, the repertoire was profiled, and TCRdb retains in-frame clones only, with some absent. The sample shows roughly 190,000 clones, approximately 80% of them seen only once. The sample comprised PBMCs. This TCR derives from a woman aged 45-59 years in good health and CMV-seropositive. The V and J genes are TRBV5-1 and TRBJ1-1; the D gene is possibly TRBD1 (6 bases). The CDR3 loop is CASSPRQVETEAFF. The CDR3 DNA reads TGCGCCAGCAGCCCTAGACAGGTCGAGACTGAAGCTTTCTTT.